This entry concerns a single T cell receptor (beta chain). What it binds is unknown. Looked up from germline, CDR1 is MGHDK and CDR2 is SYGVNS. This CDR3 region has 15 residues. Trimming left V 10 bases short and J 5 bases short, with 20 bases between. The data were taken from a study of cytomegalovirus exposure and HLA in healthy donors. Findings and limits, study-wide: It was assumed in the presence/absence analyses that sequencing depth was roughly uniform across donors.

All the people who gave samples were healthy bone marrow donors. Whereas donors were nominally healthy upon sampling, unrecorded immune exposures were probable. This PCR relied on a set of 60 Vbeta primers and 13 Jbeta primers. Assay used: immunoSEQ multiplex PCR; TCRdb lists only in-frame clones, some missing. The data show about 180,000 clones, with 81% seen just once and roughly 4.5% held by the top ten. This receptor was taken from a woman in her late teens or twenties in good health and CMV-seropositive. Material for sequencing was PBMCs. The V gene is TRBV25-1, the J gene TRBJ2-2; D is possibly TRBD1 (6 bases). The DNA of the CDR3 is TGTGCCACCCAGGGGTCCTCTGGTTTGACCGGGGAGCTGTTTTTT. Translating gives CATQGSSGLTGELFF. Supplemented by reference TRBV25-1 and TRBJ2-2, the full variable domain reads EADIYQTPRYLVIGTGKKITLECSQTMGHDKMYWYQQDPGMELHLIHYSYGVNSTEKGDLSSESTVSRIRTEHFPLTLESARPSHTSQYLCATQGSSGLTGELFFGEGSRLTVL.